This T cell receptor (beta chain) is drawn from a study of CD8+CD57+ T cells in acquired aplastic anemia. Overall study context: Sorted CD4+ and CD8+ cells yielded roughly 3.5 ug of DNA on average.

Overall study findings and caveats: The study identified under 30 CD8+ CDR3 sequences shared by patients and controls. No significant patient-versus-control difference appeared in CD8+ Simpson's diversity.

For CDR3 and TCR beta VDJ profiling, genomic DNA was the template used. One entry per CDR3 protein results from TCRdb running MiXCR on the reads. The sample shows approximately 130,000 distinct CDR3 sequences, under 60% of them seen only once. CDR1 and CDR2 from the germline V gene are MGHRA and YSYEKL. The CDR3 length is 16 residues. Patients picked for sequencing had shown CD8+CD57+ cell expansion detected by flow cytometry. Patients, without exception, had severe acquired aplastic anemia. A note on this clonotype: Antigen: not known. One end of the junction does not line up with germline, which may come from a read error.

Sequencing was carried out using sorted CD4+, CD8+, or CD8+CD57+ T cells (not recorded which) from PBMCs. This TCR derives from a human donor with aplastic anemia. V usage is TRBV4-1 and J usage is TRBJ1-3; 7 bases align to TRBD1. The CDR3 sequence: CASSQVVQGGRNTVYF. In nucleotides, the CDR3 is TGCGCCAGCAGCCAAGTGGTTCAGGGGGGCAGGAACACCGTATATTTT.